This T cell receptor beta chain came from a study of somatic mutations in cytotoxic T cells in rheumatoid arthritis. Clones were sequenced by immunoSEQ multiplex PCR, and TCRdb holds only the in-frame ones, with some missing. Of approximately 3,700 clones detected, roughly 80% appear once; the ten largest clones hold about two thirds. Germline CDR1 reads MNHNY; CDR2 reads SVGAGI (reference sequence). The ends were cut back, 8 bases at V and 5 bases at J, with 16 bases in the middle. The CDR3 has 13 residues. The chain couples TRBV6-6 to TRBJ2-7, with a possible D match to TRBD2 (5 bases). The specimen was CD8+ T cells sorted from blood. This sequence originates from a man aged 35 to 55 with rheumatoid arthritis. This chain's CDR3 is CASSWTAPDEQYF. The DNA of the CDR3 is TGTGCCAGCTCTTGGACTGCTCCCGACGAGCAGTACTTC.